These T cell receptor beta chains were read from a single sample in a study of PD-L1 blockade in urothelial cancer. Method: immunoSEQ multiplex PCR; TCRdb's copy keeps in-frame clones and lacks some. The data show roughly 56,000 clones, more than 65% seen once. Source: PBMCs, taken around atezolizumab (anti-PD-L1) treatment. These receptors all come from a man aged 70 or older with urothelial cancer. Both conserved end residues are part of each CDR3. D genes are given only for firm matches. Expanded clones get a size class; other rows say once, few or many, or leave the size out.

CDR3nt	CDR3aa	v_gene	j_gene	d_gene	abundance
TGCAGCGTTGCGGGAGGGAGCGATGAGCAGTTCTTC	CSVAGGSDEQFF	TRBV29-1	TRBJ2-1	TRBD2	few
TGTGCCGGGGCTAGCGGGAGGCAGACCCAGTACTTC	CAGASGRQTQYF	TRBV28	TRBJ2-5	TRBD2	.
TGTGCCAGCAGCAAGACAGGGGGCGAGACCCAGTACTTC	CASSKTGGETQYF	TRBV9	TRBJ2-5	TRBD1	.
TGTGCCAGCAGGTGGACAGAAATTACCGGGGAGCTGTTTTTT	CASRWTEITGELFF	TRBV6-6	TRBJ2-2	.	.
TGTGCCTGGAGTCGATCAGGGGATGGCTACACCTTC	CAWSRSGDGYTF	TRBV30	TRBJ1-2	.	.
TGCGCCAGCAGCCAAGAGTGGACTAGCGGGTTCCGAGGCGAGCAGTACTTC	CASSQEWTSGFRGEQYF	TRBV4-1	TRBJ2-7	TRBD2	.
TGCGCCAGCAGCTTGATTGGACAGGGAATCTATGGCTACACCTTC	CASSLIGQGIYGYTF	TRBV5-1	TRBJ1-2	TRBD1	.
TGTGCCAGCACCGACCAGACAGGGGGCAACTATGGCTACACCTTC	CASTDQTGGNYGYTF	TRBV28	TRBJ1-2	TRBD1	.
TGCGCCAGCAGCCAAGGGACCGGACAGGGGAAACCCCGTCGGTATTTT	CASSQGTGQGKPRRYF	TRBV4-1	TRBJ2-3	TRBD1	.
TGCGCCAGCAGTCACCGAACGGGACAGGGGGCCGACTCCTACAATGAGCAGTTCTTC	CASSHRTGQGADSYNEQFF	TRBV23-1	TRBJ2-1	TRBD1	.
TGCGCCAGCAGGTCCGGGACAGGGGGACTAGAGGGCAATGAGCAGTTCTTC	CASRSGTGGLEGNEQFF	TRBV5-1	TRBJ2-1	TRBD1	.
TGTGCTAGTGGTTTGGGGACAGGGGAGAGTAATCAGCCCCAGCATTTT	CASGLGTGESNQPQHF	TRBV12-5	TRBJ1-5	TRBD1	once
TGTGCCAGCAGTGAATTTTGGGGCTACTACAATGAGCAGTTCTTC	CASSEFWGYYNEQFF	TRBV2	TRBJ2-1	.	.
TGCGCCAGCAGCCCGGGACAGGGTACGGGTCGCGGAAACACCATATATTTT	CASSPGQGTGRGNTIYF	TRBV5-1	TRBJ1-3	TRBD1	.
TGTGCCAGCAGTTACTCTTCCGGACAGATCTTCGCGTTTGCTTTCTTT	CASSYSSGQIFAFAFF	TRBV6-6	TRBJ1-1	.	.
TGTGCCAGCAGTTACAGGGGTGGATGGGATGGCTACACCTTC	CASSYRGGWDGYTF	TRBV6-6	TRBJ1-2	.	.
TGTGCCAGTACCGGGGGTCTAGCGGGTACTCCTAGCACAGATACGCAGTATTTT	CASTGGLAGTPSTDTQYF	TRBV19	TRBJ2-3	TRBD2	many
TGTGCCAGCAGCAGAAAAGGCCCGGGACAGGGCAATGGCTACACCTTC	CASSRKGPGQGNGYTF	TRBV5-4	TRBJ1-2	TRBD1	.
TGTGCCAGCAGCTTGGTCGGGGTTTTGGGCTACACCTTC	CASSLVGVLGYTF	TRBV5-6	TRBJ1-2	.	once
TGTGCCTGGAGCGGGACTGCGAACACCGGGGAGCTGTTTTTT	CAWSGTANTGELFF	TRBV30	TRBJ2-2	.	.
TGTGCCAGCAGTGGGGGGATTGCTGGGGCCAACGTCCTGACTTTC	CASSGGIAGANVLTF	TRBV6-6	TRBJ2-6	.	.
TGTGCTAGCAGCCGACAGGGCGGTTCCGAGCAGTACTTC	CASSRQGGSEQYF	TRBV7-7	TRBJ2-7	TRBD1	.
TGTGCCAGCAGTGAGACTAGCGGGAGTAGGGGTGAGCAGTTCTTC	CASSETSGSRGEQFF	TRBV6-1	TRBJ2-1	TRBD2	.
TGTGCCAGCAGCTTTCGGGGGGCGAACGAGCAGTACTTC	CASSFRGANEQYF	TRBV5-4	TRBJ2-7	.	.
TGTGCCAGCAGTGTCGGGACAGGGGGCCAAGAGACCCAGTACTTC	CASSVGTGGQETQYF	TRBV6-5	TRBJ2-5	TRBD1	.
TGTGCCAGCACCGGGGGAACCGGAGGAGAAAAACTGTTTTTT	CASTGGTGGEKLFF	TRBV2	TRBJ1-4	.	.
TGTGCTAGCAGCTTTGGGACATCAGAGACCCAGTACTTC	CASSFGTSETQYF	TRBV7-7	TRBJ2-5	.	.
TGTGCCAGCAGCGAGTCGGAAGAGACCCAGTACTTC	CASSESEETQYF	TRBV7-2	TRBJ2-5	.	few
TGTGCCAGCTCACCTCCCACAGGCTACTCCTACGAGCAGTACTTC	CASSPPTGYSYEQYF	TRBV18	TRBJ2-7	.	.
TGCGCCAGCAGCTTCGGGACACCGAGCTCTGGAAACACCATATATTTT	CASSFGTPSSGNTIYF	TRBV5-1	TRBJ1-3	.	.
TGTGCCTGGAAAACGGGGGGCAATCAGCCCCAGCATTTT	CAWKTGGNQPQHF	TRBV30	TRBJ1-5	.	few
TGTGCCAGTAGTATACAGGGGGAGACGTCGGTCTACGAGCAGTACTTC	CASSIQGETSVYEQYF	TRBV19	TRBJ2-7	TRBD1	.
TGTGCCTGGAGTGTACAAGGCAATCAGCCCCAGCATTTT	CAWSVQGNQPQHF	TRBV30	TRBJ1-5	.	once
TGCGCCAGCACCCTCCAGGGGGCACTGGGTGGCTACACCTTC	CASTLQGALGGYTF	TRBV4-1	TRBJ1-2	TRBD1	.
TGTGCCAGCAGTTTATGGGGGCGGGGGTCCTACGAGCAGTACTTC	CASSLWGRGSYEQYF	TRBV28	TRBJ2-7	TRBD2	.
TGCAGCGTTGTACGGACTAGCGGGAGCTACAATGAGCAGTTCTTC	CSVVRTSGSYNEQFF	TRBV29-1	TRBJ2-1	TRBD2	.
TGTGCCAGTAGTCTAACGGACCGGGGTAATCGATACTTC	CASSLTDRGNRYF	TRBV19	TRBJ2-7	.	.
TGTGCCAGCAGCGGCAACACTGAAGCTTTCTTT	CASSGNTEAFF	TRBV21-1	TRBJ1-1	.	.
TGTGCCAGCAGTGGAGGAAGCAATCAGCCCCAGCATTTT	CASSGGSNQPQHF	TRBV2	TRBJ1-5	.	.
TGTGCCTGGAGTTTGGGCGGGGGAATAGAGACCCAGTACTTC	CAWSLGGGIETQYF	TRBV30	TRBJ2-5	TRBD2	once
TGCGCCAGCATGGCAGCGGGAGCTAGGGAGCAGTACTTC	CASMAAGAREQYF	TRBV10-2	TRBJ2-7	TRBD2	.
TGTGCCAGCAGTTTAAGCAGGGGTTCCGGAAACACCATATATTTT	CASSLSRGSGNTIYF	TRBV27	TRBJ1-3	.	.
TGTGCCAGCTCACCCTTCGGGGGGGAGGGCTACGAGCAGTACTTC	CASSPFGGEGYEQYF	TRBV18	TRBJ2-7	TRBD2	.
TGTGCCAGTTCCGGGACTCGGGGGAACGGGGAGCTGTTTTTT	CASSGTRGNGELFF	TRBV2	TRBJ2-2	.	.
TGTGCCAGCACCGAGGGTGACCCCGGGGAGCTGTTTTTT	CASTEGDPGELFF	TRBV2	TRBJ2-2	.	.
TGTGCCAGCAGCTTGGGGTTGGGGGCCTCCGGGGCCAACGTCCTGACTTTC	CASSLGLGASGANVLTF	TRBV5-4	TRBJ2-6	.	.
TGCGCCAGCAGTCATTACGCACTCCGGGTAAGCTACGAGCAGTACTTC	CASSHYALRVSYEQYF	TRBV23-1	TRBJ2-7	.	.
TGTGCCAGCAGCCCCCGGCGGGACACTGAAGCTTTCTTT	CASSPRRDTEAFF	TRBV5-6	TRBJ1-1	.	.
TGTGCCAGCAGCTTAGAAGCTAGCGGGAGGGTATTGACCGGGGAGCTGTTTTTT	CASSLEASGRVLTGELFF	TRBV7-2	TRBJ2-2	TRBD2	once
TGTGCCAGTAGTGGTGGATCAATCGGGGACAATGAGCAGTTCTTC	CASSGGSIGDNEQFF	TRBV19	TRBJ2-1	.	.
TGTGCCAGCTCCATAGACAGCCGATTTGGTCAGCCCCAGCATTTT	CASSIDSRFGQPQHF	TRBV2	TRBJ1-5	.	.
TGTGCCAGCAGCTCATGGACAGGGAGAGGTGGCTACACCTTC	CASSSWTGRGGYTF	TRBV5-4	TRBJ1-2	TRBD1	.
TGTGCCAGCAGGGAGGGGACTAGCGGACACTACGAGCAGTACTTC	CASREGTSGHYEQYF	TRBV28	TRBJ2-7	TRBD2	.